The 14 T cell receptor beta chains in this list originate from one sample, sequenced in a study of cytomegalovirus exposure and HLA in healthy donors. The assay was immunoSEQ multiplex PCR, and TCRdb's table has in-frame clones only and misses some. The sample yields more than 90,000 clones, 70% to 90% seen once. Sequenced sample: PBMCs. These receptors were obtained from a man aged 18 to 35 in good health and CMV-seropositive.

This chain joins TRBV9 and TRBJ1-1; D unclear. Germline CDR1 SGDLS, CDR2 YYNGEE. The CDR3 has 14 amino acids. V gave up 0 bases and J gave up 0 bases, with 6 bases separating them. The DNA of the CDR3 is TGTGCCAGCAGCGTAGGAGGGATGAACACTGAAGCTTTCTTT. Translated, it gives CASSVGGMNTEAFF.

The chain couples TRBV5-1 to TRBJ1-1; D gene ambiguous. This CDR3 has 14 residues. Germline CDR1 and CDR2: SGHRS and YFSETQ. V lost 0 bases, J lost 1 base, and 7 bases lay in between. The CDR3 DNA follows: TGCGCCAGCAGCTTGGGGAGGACGAACACTGAAGCTTTCTTT. Residues: CASSLGRTNTEAFF. The full variable domain, rest sourced from reference TRBV5-1 and TRBJ1-1, is KAGVTQTPRYLIKTRGQQVTLSCSPISGHRSVSWYQQTPGQGLQFLFEYFSETQRNKGNFPGRFSGRQFSNSRSEMNVSTLELGDSALYLCASSLGRTNTEAFFGQGTRLTVV.

The chain couples TRBV5-1 to TRBJ1-1; D uncertain. V lost 10 bases and J 2 bases, leaving 12 bases between the germline ends. This CDR3 has 12 residues. CDR1 SGHRS and CDR2 YFSETQ come from the germline V gene. DNA for the CDR3: TGCGCCGGACTACGACTAAACACTGAAGCTTTCTTT. Its protein product is CAGLRLNTEAFF.

This chain uses TRBV12-5 with TRBJ1-6; TRBD1 might be the D (6 bases). Trimming took 4 bases from V and 9 from J, leaving 25 bases between them. The germline V gene has CDR1 LGHNT and CDR2 FRNRAP. The CDR3 loop spans 18 amino acids. CDR3 sequence (DNA): TGTGCTAGTGGTTCCGTGACAGGAACTCACTCTGCGGGTTCACCCCTCCACTTT. Translated, it gives CASGSVTGTHSAGSPLHF.

This clone was observed many times. The V and J genes are TRBV28 and TRBJ2-2; 8 bases line up with TRBD1. The ends lost 3 bases at V and 5 bases at J; junction bases unmatched: 17. Germline CDR1 and CDR2: MDHEN and SYDVKM. This CDR3 contains 19 residues. The CDR3 sequence: CASSFFRKQGVVRTGELFF. The CDR3 DNA reads TGTGCCAGCAGTTTCTTTCGAAAACAGGGGGTTGTAAGAACCGGGGAGCTGTTTTTT.

This chain connects TRBV19 to TRBJ1-6, with D perhaps matching TRBD1 (6 bases). Trimming removed 6 bases at V and 8 bases at J, with 17 bases between. This CDR3 region has 15 residues. Germline CDR1 and CDR2: LNHDA and SQIVND (reference sequence). In DNA form, the CDR3 reads TGTGCCAGTAGCGCCCCGGGACACATGTATTCACCCCTCCACTTT. This gives the protein CASSAPGHMYSPLHF.

This sequence joins TRBV28 and TRBJ1-3, with D unclear. Trimming took off 3 bases at V and 0 bases at J, with 9 bases between the two ends. Germline V gene lookup returns CDR1 MDHEN and CDR2 SYDVKM. The CDR3 runs to 15 residues. CDR3 in DNA: TGTGCCAGCAGTTTCAGAGGGTACTCTGGAAACACCATATATTTT. This translates into CASSFRGYSGNTIYF.

V is TRBV5-1 and J is TRBJ1-2; 7 positions agree with TRBD1. The CDR3 loop spans 18 amino acids. Germline V gene sequence: CDR1 SGHRS, CDR2 YFSETQ. Trimming removed 6 bases from V and 6 bases from J; junction bases left unmatched: 23. DNA of the CDR3: TGCGCCAGCACCCAACTTGGAACAGGGGCAAGAATAGGAGATGGCTACACCTTC. This codes for CASTQLGTGARIGDGYTF.

The chain carries TRBV7-9 and TRBJ2-7; tentatively, D is TRBD1 (6 bases). CDR1 SEHNR and CDR2 FQNEAQ come from the germline V gene (reference sequence). V lost 6 bases and J lost 5, with 14 bases in between. The CDR3 spans 13 residues. The CDR3 DNA reads as TGTGCCAGCAGGCTGGGGGCGCGGGACGAGCAGTACTTC. Its protein product is CASRLGARDEQYF.

Only a few counts were recorded for this clone. V is TRBV2 and J is TRBJ1-4; D is perhaps TRBD1 (6 bases). This CDR3 contains 13 residues. Germline CDR1 is SNHLY and CDR2 is FYNNEI. The V end lost 9 bases, the J end lost 8 bases, and 16 bases lay between the germline ends. For the CDR3, the DNA is TGTGCCAGTTGGAATAGGGGGAACGAAAAACTGTTTTTT. Translation: CASWNRGNEKLFF.

The V call is TRBV19, the J call TRBJ1-1, with 7 bases aligning to TRBD1. V lost 5 bases, J lost 2 bases, and 8 bases stayed unmatched. This CDR3 spans 15 amino acids. Per the germline V gene, CDR1 is LNHDA and CDR2 is SQIVND (reference sequence). The CDR3 DNA follows: TGTGCCAGTAGTCTTTGGGACAGCGCTAACACTGAAGCTTTCTTT. Encoded protein: CASSLWDSANTEAFF.

J is TRBJ2-1 and V is TRBV7-6, with 10 positions matching TRBD1. Germline V gene sequence: CDR1 SGHVS, CDR2 FNYEAQ. V lost 2 bases, J lost 4 bases, and 2 bases stayed unmatched. The CDR3 is 15 residues long. CDR3 in DNA: TGTGCCAGCAGCTTACCGGGACAGGGGTACAATGAGCAGTTCTTC. Translating it yields CASSLPGQGYNEQFF.

The chain has TRBV7-8 and TRBJ1-6; 7 bases match TRBD1. The germline V gene has CDR1 SGHVS and CDR2 FQNEAQ. CDR3 size: 15 residues. Trimming removed 2 bases from V and 7 bases from J; junction bases left unmatched: 5. CDR3 nucleotides: TGTGCCAGCAGCTTAAACCCGGGACAGAATTCACCCCTCCACTTT. Translating it yields CASSLNPGQNSPLHF.

This chain uses TRBV5-4 with TRBJ1-1, with D perhaps TRBD1 (6 bases). V shed 5 bases and J shed 0 bases, with 11 bases lying between them. CDR3 size: 14 residues. Germline loops: CDR1 SGHNT, CDR2 YYREEE (reference sequence). In DNA form, the CDR3 reads TGTGCCAGCAGGCTACAGGGTTTGAACACTGAAGCTTTCTTT. Protein sequence: CASRLQGLNTEAFF.